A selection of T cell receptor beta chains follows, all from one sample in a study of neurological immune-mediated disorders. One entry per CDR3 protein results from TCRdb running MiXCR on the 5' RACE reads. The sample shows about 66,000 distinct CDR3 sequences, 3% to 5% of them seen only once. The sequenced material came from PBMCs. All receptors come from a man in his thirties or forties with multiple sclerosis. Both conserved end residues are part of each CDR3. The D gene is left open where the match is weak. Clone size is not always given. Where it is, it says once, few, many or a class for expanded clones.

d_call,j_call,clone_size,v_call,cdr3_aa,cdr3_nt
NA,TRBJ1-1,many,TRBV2,CASSEIRGHRITEAFF,TGTGCCAGCAGTGAAATAAGGGGCCATCGAATCACTGAAGCTTTCTTT
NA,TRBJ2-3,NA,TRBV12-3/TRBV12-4,CASSPWRGDRTDTQYF,TGTGCCAGCAGTCCGTGGCGCGGGGATCGGACAGATACGCAGTATTTT
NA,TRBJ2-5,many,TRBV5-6,CASSPIDSETQYF,TGTGCCAGCAGCCCCATCGACTCCGAGACCCAGTACTTC
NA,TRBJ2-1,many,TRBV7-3,CASSSGPNNEQFF,TGTGCCAGCAGTTCGGGTCCTAACAATGAGCAGTTCTTC
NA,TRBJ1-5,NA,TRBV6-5,CASSYRDSNQPQNF,TGTGCCAGCAGTTACCGGGATAGCAATCAGCCCCAGAATTTT
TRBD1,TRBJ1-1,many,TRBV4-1,CASSPIGQGGAEAFF,TGCGCCAGCAGCCCTATCGGACAGGGTGGCGCTGAAGCTTTCTTT
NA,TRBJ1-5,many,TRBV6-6,CASSPLNAGGVDQPQHF,TGTGCCAGCAGTCCCCTCAATGCCGGGGGCGTGGATCAGCCCCAGCATTTT
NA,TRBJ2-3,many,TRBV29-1,CSVEYEITDTQYF,TGCAGCGTTGAGTATGAGATCACAGATACGCAGTATTTT
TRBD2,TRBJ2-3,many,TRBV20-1,CSASGGGGTDTQYF,TGCAGTGCTAGCGGCGGGGGGGGCACAGATACGCAGTATTTT
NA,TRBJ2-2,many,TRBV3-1,CASSDFGGSAGELFF,TGTGCCAGCAGCGACTTCGGGGGATCGGCCGGGGAGCTGTTTTTT
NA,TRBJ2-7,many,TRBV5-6,CASSLEAHEQYF,TGTGCCAGCAGCTTGGAAGCACACGAGCAGTACTTC
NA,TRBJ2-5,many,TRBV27,CASSDSGTTGETQYF,TGTGCCAGCAGTGATTCCGGCACGACGGGAGAGACCCAGTACTTC
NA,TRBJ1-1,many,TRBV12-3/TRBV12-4,CASSFRGTEAFF,TGTGCCAGCAGTTTTCGGGGGACTGAAGCTTTCTTT
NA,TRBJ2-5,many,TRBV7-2,CASSLDRWRETQYF,TGTGCCAGCAGCTTAGACAGGTGGAGGGAGACCCAGTACTTC
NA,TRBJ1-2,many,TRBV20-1,CSAREFPVGYTF,TGCAGTGCTAGAGAATTCCCGGTTGGCTACACCTTC
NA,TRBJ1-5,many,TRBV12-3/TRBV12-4,CASSSQSPRQPQHF,TGTGCCAGCAGTTCCCAGTCCCCGAGACAGCCCCAGCATTTT
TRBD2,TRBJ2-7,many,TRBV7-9,CASSPFGLAGGEQYF,TGTGCCAGCAGCCCTTTCGGACTAGCGGGGGGCGAGCAGTACTTC
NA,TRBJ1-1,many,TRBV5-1,CASSLLTGNTEAFF,TGCGCCAGCAGCTTATTAACAGGAAACACTGAAGCTTTCTTT
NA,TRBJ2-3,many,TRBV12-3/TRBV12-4,CASSFRGISTDTQYF,TGTGCCAGCAGTTTTCGGGGGATTAGCACAGATACGCAGTATTTT
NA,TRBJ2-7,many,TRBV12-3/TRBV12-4,CASSPDRISYEQYF,TGTGCCAGCAGCCCCGACAGGATCTCCTACGAGCAGTACTTC
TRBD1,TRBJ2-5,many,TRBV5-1,CASSLDGTGDQETQYF,TGCGCCAGCAGCTTGGATGGGACAGGCGATCAAGAGACCCAGTACTTC
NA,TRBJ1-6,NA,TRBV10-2,CASSESPGPLNF,TGCGCCAGCAGTGAGTCTCCCGGACCCCTCAACTTT
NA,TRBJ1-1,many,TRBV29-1,CSVVMRYTEAFF,TGCAGCGTTGTAATGAGATACACTGAAGCTTTCTTT
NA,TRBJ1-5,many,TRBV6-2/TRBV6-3,CASSPGWDQPQHF,TGTGCCAGCAGTCCCGGGTGGGACCAGCCCCAGCATTTT
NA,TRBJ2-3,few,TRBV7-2,CASSSSTGDTDTQYF,TGTGCCAGCAGCTCCTCCACGGGGGACACAGATACGCAGTATTTT
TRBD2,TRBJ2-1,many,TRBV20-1,CSARGFGRGFSNEQFF,TGCAGTGCTAGGGGATTTGGGCGGGGGTTCTCTAATGAGCAGTTCTTC
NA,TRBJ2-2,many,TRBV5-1,CASSLDPGSTGELFF,TGCGCCAGCAGCTTGGACCCGGGGAGCACCGGGGAGCTGTTTTTT
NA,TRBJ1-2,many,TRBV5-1,CASSLESTTYGYTF,TGCGCCAGCAGCTTGGAGTCGACAACCTATGGCTACACCTTC
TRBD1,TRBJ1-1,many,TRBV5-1,CASSTRQGGKNTEAFF,TGCGCCAGCAGCACCCGACAGGGCGGGAAGAACACTGAAGCTTTCTTT